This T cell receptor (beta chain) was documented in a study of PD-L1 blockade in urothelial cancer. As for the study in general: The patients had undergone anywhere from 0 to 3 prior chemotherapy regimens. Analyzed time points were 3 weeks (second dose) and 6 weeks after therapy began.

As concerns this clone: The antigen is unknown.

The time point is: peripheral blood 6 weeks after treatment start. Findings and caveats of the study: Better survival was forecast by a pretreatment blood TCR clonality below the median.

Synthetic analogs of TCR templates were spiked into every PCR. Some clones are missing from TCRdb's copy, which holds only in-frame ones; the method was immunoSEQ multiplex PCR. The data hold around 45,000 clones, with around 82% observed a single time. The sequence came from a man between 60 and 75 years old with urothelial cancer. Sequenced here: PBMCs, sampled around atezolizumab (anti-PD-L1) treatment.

The DNA for the CDR3 is TGTGCCAGTAGTACCCTAGATTTATACGAGCAGTACTTC. Amino acid sequence: CASSTLDLYEQYF. This rearrangement joins TRBV19 to TRBJ2-7; D is ambiguous. CDR1 is LNHDA and CDR2 is SQIVND in the germline V gene (reference sequence). The CDR3 covers 13 residues. V dropped 4 bases and J dropped 4 bases, with 11 bases sitting between them.